The sequence of this TCR beta chain was determined in a study of T-cell reconstitution after alpha-beta-depleted transplantation in children. Construction of the TCRbeta library involved unique molecular identifiers. TCRdb passed the PCR reads through MiXCR, listing each CDR3 protein once. The data hold about 900,000 distinct CDR3 sequences, with around 30% observed a single time. This clonotype occurred many times. Its antigen remains unknown. Findings of the study overall: T-cell numbers and diversity one year post-transplant derived largely from freshly generated T cells. It was reported that alpha-beta T cells came from several hundred expanded graft clones (about two months after transplant). There were some patients whose high TCRbeta diversity at day 60 came from surviving recipient T cells and thymic progenitors.

Germline CDR1 reads MNHEY; CDR2 reads SVGAGI. The V segment lost 6 bases and the J segment 2 bases; nucleotides outside the gene matches: 6. CDR3 length: 15 amino acids. The receptor's source is a boy under two years old who had a stem cell transplant for SCID, so the T cells may come from the graft donor. The material sequenced was PBMCs, mostly from graft donor cells, taken 360 days after TCRalphabeta/CD19-depleted stem cell transplant. The rearrangement joins TRBV6-5 to TRBJ2-2; TRBD1 matches 7 bases. The CDR3 loop reads CASSTGAVNTGELFF. Here the CDR3 DNA reads TGTGCCAGCAGCACAGGGGCCGTAAACACCGGGGAGCTGTTTTTT.